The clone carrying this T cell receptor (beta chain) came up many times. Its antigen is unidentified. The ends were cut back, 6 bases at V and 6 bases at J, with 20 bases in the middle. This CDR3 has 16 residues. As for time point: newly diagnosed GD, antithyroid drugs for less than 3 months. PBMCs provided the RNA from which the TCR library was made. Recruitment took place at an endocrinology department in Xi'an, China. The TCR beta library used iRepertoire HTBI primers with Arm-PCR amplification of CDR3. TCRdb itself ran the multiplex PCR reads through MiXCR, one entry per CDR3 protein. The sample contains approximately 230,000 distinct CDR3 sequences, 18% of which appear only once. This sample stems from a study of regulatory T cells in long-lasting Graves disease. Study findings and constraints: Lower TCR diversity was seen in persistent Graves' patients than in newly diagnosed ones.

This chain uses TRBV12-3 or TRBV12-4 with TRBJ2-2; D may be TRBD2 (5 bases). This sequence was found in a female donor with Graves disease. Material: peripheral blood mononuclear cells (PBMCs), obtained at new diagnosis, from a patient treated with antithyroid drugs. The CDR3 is CASSRGGLAVAGELFF. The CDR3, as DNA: TGTGCCAGCAGCCGAGGCGGGCTAGCAGTAGCCGGGGAGCTGTTTTTT.